This T cell receptor (beta chain) was observed in a study of cytomegalovirus exposure and HLA in healthy donors. TCRdb keeps only in-frame clones here, not all; method: immunoSEQ multiplex PCR. The sample consists of approximately 60,000 clones, roughly 90% of them appearing once. General study results and limits: The tendency of first-cohort TCR clusters to co-occur in the roughly 130 validation repertoires emerged from a later analysis. The classifier, whose performance was assessed in both the original and validation cohorts, reportedly diagnosed cytomegalovirus status with high specificity and sensitivity.

A few counts support this clone. Its antigen is unknown. The sample comprised PBMCs. This sequence was found in a man younger than 35 in good health and CMV-seronegative.

The CDR3 sequence is CASSIDRRGVYGYTF. The DNA for the CDR3 is TGTGCCAGTAGTATAGATCGTCGGGGGGTCTATGGCTACACCTTC. The chain is built from TRBV19 and TRBJ1-2, with D possibly being TRBD1 (5 bases). Trimming removed 0 bases at V and 4 bases at J, with 12 bases between. CDR3 length equals 15 residues. Germline-derived CDR1 and CDR2 are LNHDA and SQIVND (reference sequence).